Sequencing of this TCR beta chain was carried out in a study of cytomegalovirus exposure and HLA in healthy donors. Study as a whole: HLA-typed donors were the source of approximately 88 million unique TCRs held in an early data release. Overall study findings and caveats: Across donors, most TCRs were seen rarely, yet some public ones were widespread.

The PCR contained 60 Vbeta and 13 Jbeta primers. The method was immunoSEQ multiplex PCR; TCRdb's version includes in-frame clones alone and lacks a portion of them. The sample contains more than 95,000 clones, 83% of which appear only once. As to this clone: Its specificity is not known.

The V gene lost 3 bases and the J gene lost 5 bases, with 11 bases spanning the gap. The CDR3 is 13 residues long. Germline assignment: CDR1 SGDLS and CDR2 YYNGEE. The chain links TRBV9 to TRBJ1-1; D is undetermined. The receptor was derived from a woman aged 40 to 50 in good health and CMV-seropositive. Sequenced sample: PBMCs. The CDR3 nucleotides read TGTGCCAGCAGCGCAAATGTACTGACTGAAGCTTTCTTT. Residues: CASSANVLTEAFF.